The source of this TCR beta chain is a study of multiple sclerosis patients with progressive multifocal leukoencephalopathy (dated by TCRdb to between 2018 and 2020). About the investigation overall: Peripheral T and B cells were examined in MS patients who went on to develop PML (4 under natalizumab, 1 after alemtuzumab) as well as in treated patients who did not. From before therapy, through 6 and 12 months, up to PML onset, two natalizumab-treated patients who later developed PML were tracked longitudinally. The goal was to find JC virus-specific or public T-cell expansions that arose at the time of PML onset. The full study reports these points: Although TRB clones above 0.5% frequency turned up only in PML patients, the clones expanded at PML onset were already present before and during natalizumab therapy. Analysis was restricted to peripheral blood, although for natalizumab-associated PML, cerebrospinal fluid or brain lymphocytes might be more informative. In most PML patients, lower normalized Shannon entropy suggested less diverse TRB repertoires, while the natalizumab-treated controls had values close to 1. Because the cohort was small and descriptive, it remained unclear whether the findings reflect JC virus infection or general immunocompromise. When PML developed, neither common TRBV or TRBJ gene usage nor preferential TRBV-TRBJ pairings were detected.

The intended sense of this specimen's time point label: time of PML onset. The treatment or condition label for this specimen denotes: on natalizumab therapy at sampling. PML diagnosis was based on clinical and MRI findings and was confirmed by detection of JC virus DNA in cerebrospinal fluid. In the natalizumab-treated patients, PML developed after between 16 and 56 months of natalizumab therapy. All listed patients had previously received interferon beta, and all PML patients were female. Blood samples for T3 were taken at PML onset. Ficoll-Hypaque density gradient centrifugation was used to isolate peripheral blood mononuclear cells. Amplification of TRB CDR3 regions from genomic DNA was performed at survey-level depth using the immunoSEQ two-step multiplex PCR. Each PCR was spiked with synthetic inline TR CDR3 controls spanning all V-J pairings to estimate template counts and remove amplification bias. Reads were processed so that amplification and sequencing bias were reduced, and quantification was performed against synthetic TR CDR3 analogs. The source study handled its data this way. Raw data were processed in ImmunoSEQ Analyzer, with out-of-frame sequences and CDR3s containing stop codons removed, and genes were named according to IMGT nomenclature. Repertoire diversity was summarized as normalized Shannon entropy, defined as 1 minus Pielou's evenness. Two TRB sequences were counted as identical only if the two sequences had the same V gene, J gene and CDR3. Public PML clonotypes were CDR3s shared by two or more PML-onset samples but absent earlier, in controls, and in public databases. CDR3 amino acid composition by position was analyzed with Skylign using the observed count method. The clones in this table, taken by TCRdb from immuneACCESS, are in-frame only. Not every clone is retained; where verified, under half of the shortfall comes from an unresolved V gene, and the cause of the rest is unknown. The D gene and trimming were derived from the DNA, and the V and J assignments and clone size from that table. The sample table contains 31,000 or so clones; only one count was recorded for approximately 90% of them. The ten largest clonotypes hold approximately 5.2% of the sample.

Concerning this clone: The target of this receptor is not known. Per-base quality was not reported, and no clone a single base away is much larger than it.

Sequenced material: PBMCs, taken from a patient treated with natalizumab. The clonotype originates from a woman between 35 and 50 years old with progressive multifocal leukoencephalopathy.

CDR3 reads: CASTATRGWYLEQYF. The nucleotides are TGTGCCAGCACCGCCACCCGGGGGTGGTATTTGGAGCAGTACTTC. The chain uses TRBV28 and TRBJ2-5, with TRBD2 perhaps the D gene, on 6 matching bases. The germline ends are 26 bases apart after V is trimmed by 7 bases and J by 11 bases. The germline V gene sets CDR1 to MDHEN and CDR2 to SYDVKM. The CDR3 has 15 amino acids, counting the end cysteine and phenylalanine. The CDR3 DNA has 45 bases and is translated from base 1. The full variable domain, with segments outside the CDR3 supplied by the reference TRBV28 and TRBJ2-5 proteins, appears as DVKVTQSSRYLVKRTGEKVFLECVQDMDHENMFWYRQDPGLGLRLIYFSYDVKMKEKGDIPEGYSVSREKKERFSLILESASTNQTSMYLCASTATRGWYLEQYFGPGTRLLVL.